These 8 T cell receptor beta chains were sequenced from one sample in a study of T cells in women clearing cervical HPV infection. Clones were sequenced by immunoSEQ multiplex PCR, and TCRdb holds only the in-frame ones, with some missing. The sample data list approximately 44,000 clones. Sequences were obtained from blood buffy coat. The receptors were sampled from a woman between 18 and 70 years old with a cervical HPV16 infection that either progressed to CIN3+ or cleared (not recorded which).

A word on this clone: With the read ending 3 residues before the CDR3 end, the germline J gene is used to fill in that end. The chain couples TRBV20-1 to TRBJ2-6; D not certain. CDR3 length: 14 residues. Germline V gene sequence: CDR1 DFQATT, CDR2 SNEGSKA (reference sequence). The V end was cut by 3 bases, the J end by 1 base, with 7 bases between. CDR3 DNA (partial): TGCAGTGCTAGTGCGTTTTCTGGGGCCAACGTC. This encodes CSASAFSGANV. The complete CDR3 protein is CSASAFSGANVLTF.

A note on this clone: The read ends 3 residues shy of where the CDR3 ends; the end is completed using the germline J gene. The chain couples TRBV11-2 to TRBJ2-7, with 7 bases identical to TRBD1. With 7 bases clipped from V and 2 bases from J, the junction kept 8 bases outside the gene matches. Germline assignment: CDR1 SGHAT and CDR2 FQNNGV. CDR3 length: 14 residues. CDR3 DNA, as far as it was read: TGTGCCAGCATCACGACAGGGTTAACCTACGAG. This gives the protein CASITTGLTYE. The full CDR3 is CASITTGLTYEQYF.

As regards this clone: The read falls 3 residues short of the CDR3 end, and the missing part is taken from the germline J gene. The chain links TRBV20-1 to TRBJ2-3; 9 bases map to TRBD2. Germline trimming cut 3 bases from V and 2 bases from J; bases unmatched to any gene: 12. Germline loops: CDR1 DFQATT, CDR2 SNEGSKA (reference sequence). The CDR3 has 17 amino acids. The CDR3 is CSASSSGIPDYTDTQYF. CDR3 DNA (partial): TGCAGTGCTAGCTCTAGCGGGATCCCGGACTACACAGATACG.

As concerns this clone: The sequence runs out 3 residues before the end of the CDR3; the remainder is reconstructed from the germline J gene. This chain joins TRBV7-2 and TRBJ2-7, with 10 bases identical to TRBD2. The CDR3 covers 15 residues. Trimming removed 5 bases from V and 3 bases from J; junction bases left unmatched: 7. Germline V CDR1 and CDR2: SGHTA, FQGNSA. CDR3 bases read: TGTGCCAGCAGCCTGACTAGCGGGTTTTACTACGAG. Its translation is CASSLTSGFYYE. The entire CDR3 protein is CASSLTSGFYYEQYF.

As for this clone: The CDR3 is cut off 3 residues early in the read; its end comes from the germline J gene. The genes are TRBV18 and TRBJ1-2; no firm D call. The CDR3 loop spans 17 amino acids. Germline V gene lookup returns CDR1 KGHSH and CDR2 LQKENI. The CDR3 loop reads CASSLGSSGITGNDYTF. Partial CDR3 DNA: TGTGCCAGCTCACTGGGGTCTAGCGGGATTACGGGGAATGAC.

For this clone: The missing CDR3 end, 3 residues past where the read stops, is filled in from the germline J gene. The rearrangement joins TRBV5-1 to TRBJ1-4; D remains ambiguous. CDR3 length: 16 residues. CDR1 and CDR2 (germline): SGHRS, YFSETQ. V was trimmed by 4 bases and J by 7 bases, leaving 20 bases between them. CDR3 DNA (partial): TGCGCCAGCAGCCCGGGGAAGAGGGTAGGAGGTGAAAAA. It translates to CASSPGKRVGGEK. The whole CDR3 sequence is CASSPGKRVGGEKLFF.

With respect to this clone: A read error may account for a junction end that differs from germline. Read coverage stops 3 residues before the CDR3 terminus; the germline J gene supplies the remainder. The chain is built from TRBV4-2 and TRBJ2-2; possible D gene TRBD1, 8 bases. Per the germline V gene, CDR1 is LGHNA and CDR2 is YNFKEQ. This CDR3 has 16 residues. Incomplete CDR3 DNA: TGCGCCAGCAGCCAATTGACGGACAGGGACTACGGGGAG. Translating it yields CASSQLTDRDYGE. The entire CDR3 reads CASSQLTDRDYGELFF.

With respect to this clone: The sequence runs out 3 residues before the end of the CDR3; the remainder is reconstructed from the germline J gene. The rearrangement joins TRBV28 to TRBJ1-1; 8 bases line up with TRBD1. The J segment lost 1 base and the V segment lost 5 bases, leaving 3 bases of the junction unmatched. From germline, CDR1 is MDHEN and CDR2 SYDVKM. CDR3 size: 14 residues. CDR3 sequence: CASSAGGGNTEAFF. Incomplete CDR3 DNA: TGTGCCAGCAGTGCAGGGGGCGGGAACACTGAA. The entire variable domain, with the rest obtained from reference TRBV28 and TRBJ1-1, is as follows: DVKVTQSSRYLVKRTGEKVFLECVQDMDHENMFWYRQDPGLGLRLIYFSYDVKMKEKGDIPEGYSVSREKKERFSLILESASTNQTSMYLCASSAGGGNTEAFFGQGTRLTVV.